The entry below describes one T cell receptor beta chain. Assay used: immunoSEQ multiplex PCR; TCRdb lists only in-frame clones, some missing. This sample has 15,000 to 20,000 clones, with around nine tenths found just once. This sample stems from a study of technical replicates of blood from a handful of donors. V was trimmed by 0 bases and J by 4 bases, leaving 10 bases between them. CDR1 SGHNT and CDR2 YYREEE come from the germline V gene (reference sequence). The CDR3 is 14 amino acids. J is TRBJ1-1 and V is TRBV5-4; no clear D. This clonotype was obtained from a human donor in good health. Sequenced: PBMCs. The CDR3 DNA reads TGTGCCAGCAGCTTGGCAGGTTTTCCCACTGAAGCTTTCTTT. This codes for CASSLAGFPTEAFF.